This T cell receptor beta chain is drawn from a study of control samples from healthy donors and cancer patients. Assay used: immunoSEQ multiplex PCR; TCRdb lists only in-frame clones, some missing. The table shows over 150,000 clones, with around 92% occurring only once. CDR1 is DFQATT and CDR2 is SNEGSKA in the germline V gene (reference sequence). The CDR3 is 14 amino acids. V was cut by 3 bases and J by 11 bases, with 19 bases left in between. This clonotype was obtained from a woman aged 40 to 49 in good health. Sequencing was performed on blood. This chain connects TRBV20-1 to TRBJ1-4; unclear D gene. The CDR3 loop reads CSASLQQSNGKLFF. CDR3 DNA: TGCAGTGCTAGTTTGCAGCAGTCGAATGGGAAACTGTTTTTT.